The 21 T cell receptor beta chains listed next were all sequenced from one sample in a study of T cells in Graves' hyperthyroidism and ophthalmopathy. Template material for amplifying TCR beta CDR3 regions consisted of RNA transcripts. The study used the HTBI primer set for a first-round RT-PCR of the TCR CDR3. TCRdb redid the calling of the multiplex PCR reads with MiXCR, one entry per CDR3 protein. The data hold 250,000 to 300,000 distinct CDR3 sequences, with roughly 19% observed a single time. Sequencing used blood. Receptor source: a man aged 45-60 years with Graves' ophthalmopathy.

This clonotype was counted only a few times. The chain recombines TRBV5-1 with TRBJ2-5; D not resolved. Germline CDR1 SGHRS, CDR2 YFSETQ. The ends were cut back, 4 bases at V and 5 bases at J, with 18 bases in the middle. The CDR3 extends over 15 amino acids. CDR3 in DNA: TGCGCCAGCAGCCTAAATCCGGAGAATCGGGAGACCCAGTACTTC. Encoded protein: CASSLNPENRETQYF.

This clonotype was seen at least ten times. The chain links TRBV10-3 to TRBJ2-1, with D unresolved. The CDR3 consists of 13 residues. Germline CDR1 reads ENHRY; CDR2 reads SYGVKD. V lost 1 base and J lost 9, with 10 bases in between. DNA of the CDR3: TGTGCCATCAGTGAGTTGAACTCCCCTGAGCAGTTCTTC. As protein: CAISELNSPEQFF.

This clonotype was picked up many times. This sequence joins TRBV24-1 and TRBJ2-1; a possible D gene is TRBD2 (6 bases). V shed 4 bases and J shed 1 base, with 10 bases lying between them. Germline assignment: CDR1 KGHDR and CDR2 SFDVKD. CDR3 size: 15 residues. The CDR3 spells CATSESGRSYNEQFF. CDR3 in DNA: TGTGCCACCAGTGAATCAGGGAGGTCCTACAATGAGCAGTTCTTC.

This clonotype appeared many times. The chain has TRBV18 and TRBJ2-2; no firm D call. The CDR3 contains 12 residues. V was cut by 10 bases and J by 1 base, with 7 bases left in between. Germline-derived CDR1 and CDR2 are KGHSH and LQKENI. CDR3 sequence reads: CATQQNTGELFF. Written as DNA, the CDR3 is TGTGCCACCCAACAGAACACCGGGGAGCTGTTTTTT.

Ten or more counts support this clonotype. J is TRBJ2-2 and V is TRBV11-2, with 7 bases fitting TRBD1. J gave up 3 bases and V 4 bases, and 2 bases lay outside the gene matches. From germline, CDR1 is SGHAT and CDR2 FQNNGV. There are 14 residues in the CDR3. DNA of the CDR3: TGTGCCAGCAGCTCCGACAGGGACACCGGGGAGCTGTTTTTT. This encodes CASSSDRDTGELFF. Full variable domain (missing parts from reference TRBV11-2 and TRBJ2-2): EAGVAQSPRYKIIEKRQSVAFWCNPISGHATLYWYQQILGQGPKLLIQFQNNGVVDDSQLPKDRFSAERLKGVDSTLKIQPAKLEDSAVYLCASSSDRDTGELFFGEGSRLTVL.

The chain employs TRBV7-6 and TRBJ2-7, with 14 nucleotides matching TRBD2. V gave up 5 bases and J gave up 7 bases; unmatched junction bases: 7. The CDR3 is 15 residues long. The germline V gene has CDR1 SGHVS and CDR2 FNYEAQ. This chain's CDR3 is CASSGGTSGSREQYF. In DNA, the CDR3 is TGTGCCAGCAGCGGGGGGACTAGCGGGAGCCGGGAGCAGTACTTC.

This chain links TRBV9 with TRBJ2-3; D not resolved. The CDR3 totals 14 residues. Per the germline V gene, CDR1 is SGDLS and CDR2 is YYNGEE. V lost 1 base and J 1 base, leaving 7 bases between the germline ends. The chain's CDR3 is CASSVSSGTDTQYF. Here the CDR3 DNA reads TGTGCCAGCAGCGTAAGCTCGGGCACAGATACGCAGTATTTT.

This clonotype was found a few times. CDR3 sequence reads: CASSPGVIAAYEQYF. In DNA, the CDR3 is TGCGCCAGCAGCCCAGGGGTAATAGCGGCCTACGAGCAGTACTTC. V gene TRBV4-1 combines with J gene TRBJ2-7; tentatively, D is TRBD1 or TRBD2 (6 bases each). Germline V lookup: CDR1 MGHRA, CDR2 YSYEKL. The CDR3 contains 15 residues. V was pared by 4 bases and J by 2 bases, with 15 bases between.

This clonotype appeared a few times. This sequence joins TRBV19 and TRBJ1-5; D not resolved. The V and J ends lost 5 bases and 3 bases respectively, with 14 bases between them. Germline CDR1 reads LNHDA; CDR2 reads SQIVND (reference sequence). This CDR3 spans 15 amino acids. This chain's CDR3 is CASSGSGRVNQPQHF. The CDR3 DNA reads TGTGCCAGTAGTGGGTCCGGACGGGTCAATCAGCCCCAGCATTTT.

The rearrangement joins TRBV5-1 to TRBJ2-3; 7 nucleotides align to TRBD1. Germline trimming cut 0 bases from V and 2 bases from J; bases unmatched to any gene: 3. This CDR3 has 15 residues. The germline V gene has CDR1 SGHRS and CDR2 YFSETQ. The CDR3 region is CASSLAGTDTDTQYF. The CDR3 DNA is TGCGCCAGCAGCTTGGCGGGGACAGACACAGATACGCAGTATTTT.

V usage is TRBV30 and J usage is TRBJ1-2; the match to TRBD1 covers 8 bases. V lost 3 bases, J lost 0 bases, and 6 bases stayed unmatched. This CDR3 is 15 amino acids long. Germline V gene lookup returns CDR1 GTSNPN and CDR2 SVGIG (reference sequence). CDR3 DNA sequence: TGTGCCTGGAGGACAGGGGACAATGCTAACTATGGCTACACCTTC. Translating gives CAWRTGDNANYGYTF.

This clonotype was detected a few times. V and J are TRBV27 and TRBJ1-4; no definite D call. Germline CDR1 and CDR2: MNHEY and SMNVEV (reference sequence). The CDR3 runs to 16 residues. The ends were cut back, 0 bases at V and 7 bases at J, with 15 bases in the middle. The CDR3 region has the DNA TGTGCCAGCAGTTTATCTACTAATGGGCTCGGTGAAAAACTGTTTTTT. Translating gives CASSLSTNGLGEKLFF.

This clonotype was counted a few times. The chain couples TRBV28 to TRBJ1-4, with 7 bases identical to TRBD1. The J segment lost 6 bases and the V segment lost 7 bases, leaving 5 bases of the junction unmatched. The length of the CDR3 is 13 residues. Germline CDR1 MDHEN, CDR2 SYDVKM. The CDR3 region is CASNPGQYEKLFF. Written as DNA, the CDR3 is TGTGCCAGCAACCCGGGACAGTATGAAAAACTGTTTTTT.

This clonotype was detected a few times. The genes are TRBV5-6 and TRBJ2-7; D perhaps matches TRBD1 (6 bases). Germline V gene sequence: CDR1 SGHDT, CDR2 YYEEEE. This CDR3 region has 15 residues. The V end was cut by 5 bases, the J end by 2 bases, with 17 bases between. The CDR3 sequence: CASSPTGFPTYEQYF. In DNA, the CDR3 is TGTGCCAGCAGTCCTACAGGGTTCCCCACCTACGAGCAGTACTTC.

This clonotype was found many times. The chain combines TRBV28 with TRBJ1-1, with D maybe TRBD1 (6 bases). This CDR3 spans 14 amino acids. Germline-derived CDR1 and CDR2 are MDHEN and SYDVKM. The V gene lost 5 bases and the J gene lost 5 bases, with 15 bases spanning the gap. CDR3 sequence: CASSPLGGRTEAFF. For the CDR3, the DNA is TGTGCCAGCAGTCCTCTTGGGGGCCGGACTGAAGCTTTCTTT.

The V and J genes are TRBV10-3 and TRBJ2-2; D possibly corresponds to TRBD2 (5 bases). Trimming stripped 3 bases from V and 0 bases from J, with 5 bases between. Germline CDR1 is ENHRY and CDR2 is SYGVKD. The CDR3 consists of 14 residues. DNA for the CDR3: TGTGCCATCAGTGATAGCGCGAACACCGGGGAGCTGTTTTTT. Translated: CAISDSANTGELFF.

The chain links TRBV28 to TRBJ2-7, with D maybe TRBD1 (5 bases). Germline lookup yields CDR1 MDHEN and CDR2 SYDVKM. V was clipped by 11 bases and J by 3 bases, with 17 bases between them. CDR3 length: 13 residues. The CDR3 nucleotides read TGTGCCCCCAGGGTGCGAACCTGCTACGAGCAGTACTTC. Its protein product is CAPRVRTCYEQYF.

CDR3 sequence: CASRALKGAYEQYF. The CDR3 DNA is TGTGCCAGCAGAGCCCTCAAGGGCGCCTACGAGCAGTACTTC. This chain joins TRBV6-1 and TRBJ2-7; the D is unclear. V was pared by 6 bases and J by 2 bases, with 14 bases between. The CDR3 totals 14 residues. Germline V gene data show CDR1 as MNHNS and CDR2 as SASEGT.

This clonotype has ten or more counts. The chain employs TRBV28 and TRBJ1-5; weak D call: TRBD1 (5 bases). CDR1 and CDR2 from the germline V gene are MDHEN and SYDVKM. The V end lost 5 bases, the J end lost 0 bases, and 14 bases lay between the germline ends. CDR3 length equals 16 residues. Here the CDR3 reads CASSLGTHYSNQPQHF. The CDR3 DNA reads TGTGCCAGCAGTCTTGGGACCCATTATAGCAATCAGCCCCAGCATTTT.

The chain links TRBV7-9 to TRBJ2-2, with 12 bases aligning to TRBD2. This CDR3 has 14 amino acids. V shed 8 bases, J shed 7 bases, and the junction held 5 bases outside the gene matches. Germline values: CDR1 SEHNR, CDR2 FQNEAQ (reference sequence). CDR3 in amino acids: CASRTSGINGELFF. The DNA for the CDR3 is TGTGCCAGCCGGACTAGCGGGATTAACGGGGAGCTGTTTTTT.

This clonotype was counted many times. CDR3 nucleotides: TGTGCCAGCAGCCAAAGGACTGGCCTACCGGATACGCAGTATTTT. Protein sequence: CASSQRTGLPDTQYF. J is TRBJ2-3 and V is TRBV3-1, with D tentatively TRBD2 (5 bases). This CDR3 spans 15 amino acids. CDR1 is LGHDT, CDR2 YNNKEL, per germline (reference sequence). The V end was cut by 2 bases, the J end by 6 bases, with 15 bases between.